This T cell receptor (beta chain) stems from a study of blood T cell repertoires in COVID-19. Some clones are missing from TCRdb's copy, which holds only in-frame ones; the method was immunoSEQ multiplex PCR. Of some 250,000 clones in the sample, 81% are singletons; the top ten hold over 2.5%. The CDR3 has 15 residues. Germline CDR1 and CDR2: SGHVS and FQNEAQ. Losses at the gene ends were 5 bases for V and 6 bases for J; bases not matched to a gene: 11. Sequenced material: peripheral blood. This chain uses TRBV7-8 with TRBJ2-7; 9 bases map to TRBD1. The source of this sequence is a woman aged 60 to 75 with active or convalescent COVID-19. The CDR3 here is CASSTQGAQGGEQYF. The DNA of the CDR3 is TGTGCCAGCAGCACACAGGGGGCGCAAGGAGGCGAGCAGTACTTC.